This T cell receptor beta chain was profiled in a study of control samples from healthy donors and cancer patients. Some clones are missing from TCRdb's copy, which holds only in-frame ones; the method was immunoSEQ multiplex PCR. Of around 140,000 clones in the sample, just under 90% were seen once. Material for sequencing was PBMCs. The source is a man aged 50 to 60 with head and neck cancer.

The CDR3 DNA sequence: TGTGCCAGTAGTATCAGGCTGGGGGGCGAGCAGTACTTC. It codes for CASSIRLGGEQYF. V usage is TRBV19 and J usage is TRBJ2-7; TRBD2 is a possible D gene (6 bases). V was cut by 3 bases and J by 6 bases, with 12 bases left in between. The CDR3 sequence is 13 residues long. Germline V lookup: CDR1 LNHDA, CDR2 SQIVND (reference sequence).